The T cell receptor (beta chain) described here comes from a study of blood T cell repertoires in COVID-19. The data were produced by immunoSEQ multiplex PCR, yet TCRdb's version contains in-frame clones alone and is incomplete. This table has 150,000 to 200,000 clones, 80% to 85% appearing once. The CDR3 extends over 14 amino acids. V was cut by 3 bases and J by 7 bases, with 13 bases left in between. Per the germline V gene, CDR1 is WSHSY and CDR2 is SAAADI. The source material was peripheral blood. The clonotype originates from a human donor with acute or convalescent COVID-19. The donor label of this sample is uncertain. The rearrangement uses TRBV10-2 and TRBJ1-5; D remains ambiguous. This CDR3 is CASSDSGSAQPQHF. CDR3 nucleotide sequence: TGCGCCAGCAGTGACTCAGGTTCGGCGCAGCCCCAGCATTTT.